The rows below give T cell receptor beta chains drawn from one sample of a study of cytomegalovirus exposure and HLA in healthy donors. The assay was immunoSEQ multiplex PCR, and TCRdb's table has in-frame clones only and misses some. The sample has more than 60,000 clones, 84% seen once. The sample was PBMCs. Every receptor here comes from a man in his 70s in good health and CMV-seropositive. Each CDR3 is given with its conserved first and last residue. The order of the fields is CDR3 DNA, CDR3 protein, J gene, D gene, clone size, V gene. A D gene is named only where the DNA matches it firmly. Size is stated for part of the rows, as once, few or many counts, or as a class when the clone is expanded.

DNA: TGTGCCAGCAAAGGGACATCCAATCAGCCCCAGCATTTT
CDR3: CASKGTSNQPQHF
J: TRBJ1-5
D: -
size: -
V: TRBV2

DNA: TGTGCCATCAGCCAGGGAACGGATCAGCCCCAGCATTTT
CDR3: CAISQGTDQPQHF
J: TRBJ1-5
D: -
size: -
V: TRBV10-3

DNA: TGCGCCAGCAGCTTGGAGAGAACCGGGGAGCTGTTTTTT
CDR3: CASSLERTGELFF
J: TRBJ2-2
D: -
size: once
V: TRBV5-1

DNA: TGTGCCAGTCACAGGGGGCGATACAATGAGCAGTTCTTC
CDR3: CASHRGRYNEQFF
J: TRBJ2-1
D: TRBD1
size: -
V: TRBV6-1

DNA: TGTGCCAGCAGCTTGGGACAGGACGGAGGCTACACCTTC
CDR3: CASSLGQDGGYTF
J: TRBJ1-2
D: TRBD1
size: -
V: TRBV7-9

DNA: TGTGCCAGCAGCGGAACGCAGGGTGGCGAGCAGTACTTC
CDR3: CASSGTQGGEQYF
J: TRBJ2-7
D: -
size: -
V: TRBV6-6

DNA: TGTGCCAGCAGCCCCTACCCGGGGGAGCAGTACTTC
CDR3: CASSPYPGEQYF
J: TRBJ2-7
D: -
size: -
V: TRBV14

DNA: TGTGCCAGCAGTCCCCGGTGGGGGGGCACTGAAGCTTTCTTT
CDR3: CASSPRWGGTEAFF
J: TRBJ1-1
D: -
size: once
V: TRBV27

DNA: TGTGCCAGCAGCACAAGACTAGAGGGCGAGCAGTACTTC
CDR3: CASSTRLEGEQYF
J: TRBJ2-7
D: -
size: -
V: TRBV9

DNA: TGCAGTGCAAAGACAGGGCACGAGCAGTACTTC
CDR3: CSAKTGHEQYF
J: TRBJ2-7
D: TRBD1
size: -
V: TRBV20-1

DNA: TGTGCCAGCAGCTTAAGGGACAGAACTCCCTACGAGCAGTACTTC
CDR3: CASSLRDRTPYEQYF
J: TRBJ2-7
D: TRBD1
size: -
V: TRBV7-9